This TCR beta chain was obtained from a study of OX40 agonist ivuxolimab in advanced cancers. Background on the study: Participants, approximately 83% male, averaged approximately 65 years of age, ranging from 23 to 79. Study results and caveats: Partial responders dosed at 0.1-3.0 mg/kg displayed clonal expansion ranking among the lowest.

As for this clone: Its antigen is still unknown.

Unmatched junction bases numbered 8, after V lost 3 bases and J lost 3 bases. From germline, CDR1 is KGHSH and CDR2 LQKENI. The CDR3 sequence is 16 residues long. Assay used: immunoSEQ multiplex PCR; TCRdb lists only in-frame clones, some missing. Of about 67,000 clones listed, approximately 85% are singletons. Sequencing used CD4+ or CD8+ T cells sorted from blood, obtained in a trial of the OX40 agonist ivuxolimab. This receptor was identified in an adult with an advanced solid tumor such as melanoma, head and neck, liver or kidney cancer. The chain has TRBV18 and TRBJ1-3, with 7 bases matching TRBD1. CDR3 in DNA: TGTGCCAGCTCACCTCCGGGACAGTCAAGTGGAAACACCATATATTTT. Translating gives CASSPPGQSSGNTIYF.